A single sample gave rise to the 25 T cell receptor beta chains below, sequenced in a study of identical twins. TCRdb analysed the 5' RACE reads with MiXCR anew, one entry per CDR3 protein. The profile shows hundreds of thousands of distinct CDR3 sequences, about 20% of them singletons. The data also belong to a second study, concerning T cells expressing NK-cell markers.

The material sequenced was PBMCs. All receptors come from a young woman in good health.

This clonotype was counted many times. V gene TRBV20-1 combines with J gene TRBJ2-3; the D gene is possibly TRBD1 (6 bases). The CDR3 loop spans 12 amino acids. Germline CDR1 reads DFQATT; CDR2 reads SNEGSKA (reference sequence). Trimming stripped 6 bases from V and 2 bases from J, with 9 bases between. The CDR3 DNA follows: TGCAGTGCCAAGGGACACACAGATACGCAGTATTTT. Translation gives CSAKGHTDTQYF.

This clonotype was seen a handful of times. The chain links TRBV7-2 to TRBJ2-7; 8 positions match TRBD2. Germline values: CDR1 SGHTA, CDR2 FQGNSA. Trimming cost V 6 bases and J 5 bases; bases outside gene matches: 12. This CDR3 spans 15 amino acids. This CDR3 reads CASRFPGGGFHEQYF. CDR3 DNA: TGTGCCAGCAGGTTCCCCGGGGGGGGTTTCCACGAGCAGTACTTC.

As to this clonotype: A junction boundary mismatches the germline segment, possibly from a read error. The CDR3 loop is CSARGSGAQPQHF. The CDR3 region has the DNA TGCAGTGCGAGAGGTTCCGGGGCTCAGCCCCAGCATTTT. The chain is built from TRBV20-1 and TRBJ1-5; maybe TRBD1 (5 bases). The CDR3 loop spans 13 amino acids. Germline loops: CDR1 DFQATT, CDR2 SNEGSKA (reference sequence).

This clonotype was counted ten times or more. J is TRBJ2-7 and V is TRBV20-1; D call uncertain. Germline V gives CDR1 DFQATT, CDR2 SNEGSKA (reference sequence). V was shortened by 2 bases and J by 5 bases, with 13 bases between the two germline ends. The CDR3 sequence is 13 residues long. The CDR3 sequence: CSARLISTHEQYF. CDR3 nucleotide sequence: TGCAGTGCTAGACTCATATCAACCCACGAGCAGTACTTC.

The chain combines TRBV4-3 with TRBJ2-1, with TRBD2 matching 9 bases. In germline, CDR1 is LGHNA, CDR2 YSLEER. The junction had 3 bases not matched to a gene; V was cut back by 1 base and J by 5 bases. CDR3 length equals 15 residues. CDR3 protein: CASSQVASGNNEQFF. In nucleotides, the CDR3 is TGCGCCAGCAGCCAAGTCGCTAGCGGGAACAATGAGCAGTTCTTC.

This clonotype was recorded a few times. This rearrangement joins TRBV7-2 to TRBJ2-5, with unresolved D. Trimming removed 1 base at V and 1 base at J, with 7 bases between. This CDR3 spans 14 amino acids. Germline V gives CDR1 SGHTA, CDR2 FQGNSA. CDR3 in amino acids: CASSLGLAQETQYF. The CDR3 DNA follows: TGTGCCAGCAGCTTAGGTTTAGCCCAAGAGACCCAGTACTTC.

The CDR3 region has the DNA TGCAGTGCTACCGGGAGCCCGCCTATTTTTTCCTACGAGCAGTACTTC. Its translation: CSATGSPPIFSYEQYF. V usage is TRBV20-1 and J usage is TRBJ2-7; perhaps TRBD2 as D (6 bases). CDR1 is DFQATT, CDR2 SNEGSKA, per germline (reference sequence). The CDR3 sequence is 16 residues long. The V end lost 4 bases, the J end lost 1 base, and 20 bases lay between the germline ends.

The chain links TRBV19 to TRBJ2-1; D is unclear. V lost 2 bases and J 7 bases, leaving 6 bases between the germline ends. CDR1 LNHDA and CDR2 SQIVND come from the germline V gene (reference sequence). The CDR3 has 12 amino acids. The DNA for the CDR3 is TGTGCCAGTAGTATAATGTGGAATGAGCAGTTCTTC. It codes for CASSIMWNEQFF.

This clonotype was seen only a few times. This sequence joins TRBV7-2 and TRBJ1-1, with D possibly matching TRBD1 (5 bases). V lost 1 base to trimming and J lost 7 bases, with 16 bases between them. This CDR3 has 15 amino acids. Germline V gene sequence: CDR1 SGHTA, CDR2 FQGNSA. The DNA of the CDR3 is TGTGCCAGCAGCTTAGTAAACCTCCCGGGGGGTGAAGCTTTCTTT. Translation: CASSLVNLPGGEAFF.

The V and J genes are TRBV20-1 and TRBJ2-3; D unresolved. Between the trimmed V and J ends, which lost 1 base and 0 bases, there was a span of 8 bases. The germline gives CDR1 DFQATT, CDR2 SNEGSKA (reference sequence). The CDR3 extends over 14 amino acids. This chain's CDR3 is CSARAYGSTDTQYF. The CDR3 DNA sequence: TGCAGTGCTAGAGCATACGGTAGCACAGATACGCAGTATTTT.

The chain links TRBV9 to TRBJ2-1; 11 positions match TRBD2. The CDR3 totals 17 residues. V lost 4 bases to trimming and J lost 7 bases; unmatched junction nucleotides: 13. Germline V gives CDR1 SGDLS, CDR2 YYNGEE. The CDR3 loop reads CASSSRLAGLGENEQFF. The CDR3 bases are TGTGCCAGCAGCTCCCGACTAGCGGGGCTTGGGGAGAATGAGCAGTTCTTC.

This clonotype was observed a handful of times. This chain joins TRBV20-1 and TRBJ2-4; no definite D call. Per the germline V gene, CDR1 is DFQATT and CDR2 is SNEGSKA (reference sequence). The germline V and J ends were trimmed by 2 bases and 3 bases, with 11 bases remaining between them. The CDR3 extends over 14 amino acids. CDR3 coding DNA: TGCAGTGCTAGAATATCACAGATCAAAAACATTCAGTACTTC. Protein: CSARISQIKNIQYF.

In this sample, this clonotype turned up a few times. The J gene is TRBJ2-3, the V gene TRBV12-3 or TRBV12-4; D is perhaps TRBD1 (6 bases). Trimming took off 6 bases at V and 1 base at J, with 14 bases between the two ends. This CDR3 has 15 residues. The chain's CDR3 is CASSLRDTRTDTQYF. CDR3 nucleotide sequence: TGTGCCAGCAGCCTCCGGGACACACGCACAGATACGCAGTATTTT.

This clonotype came up a few times. The V call is TRBV20-1, the J call TRBJ2-3; D unresolved. Trimming left V 0 bases short and J 6 bases short, with 13 bases between. Germline CDR1 reads DFQATT; CDR2 reads SNEGSKA (reference sequence). The CDR3 runs 14 residues. The CDR3 loop reads CSARDAVQDDTQYF. DNA of the CDR3: TGCAGTGCTAGAGATGCGGTCCAGGATGATACGCAGTATTTT.

The V gene is TRBV6-1, the J gene TRBJ2-5; tentatively, D is TRBD1 (5 bases). The germline gives CDR1 MNHNS, CDR2 SASEGT. V lost 6 bases and J lost 4, with 12 bases in between. The CDR3 has 13 residues. The CDR3 reads CASRLGLRETQYF. The CDR3 DNA reads as TGTGCCAGCAGGTTGGGGCTTCGAGAGACCCAGTACTTC.

This clonotype was counted ten times or more. In DNA form, the CDR3 reads TGTGCCAGCAGTTTTGGCGGGAGAAGTGGTAATGAGCAGTTCTTC. Amino acid sequence: CASSFGGRSGNEQFF. The chain couples TRBV12-3 or TRBV12-4 to TRBJ2-1; TRBD2 matches at 7 bases. V gave up 3 bases and J gave up 7 bases; unmatched junction bases: 9. The CDR3 spans 15 residues.

V gene TRBV6-6 combines with J gene TRBJ1-1; unclear D gene. With 4 bases removed from V and 7 bases from J, the gap between germline ends came to 7 bases. Germline loops: CDR1 MNHNY, CDR2 SVGAGI (reference sequence). The CDR3 runs 11 residues. In nucleotides, the CDR3 is TGTGCCAGCAGTTCCTATAGTGAAGCTTTCTTT. Translating gives CASSSYSEAFF.

This clonotype came up a few times. The gene calls are TRBV5-1 and TRBJ2-1; D is unclear. The CDR3 spans 12 residues. CDR1 SGHRS and CDR2 YFSETQ come from the germline V gene. Between the trimmed V and J ends, which lost 4 bases and 11 bases, there was a span of 13 bases. In DNA, the CDR3 is TGCGCCAGCAGCCCGGTTTCTTTCAAGCAGTTCTTC. This translates into CASSPVSFKQFF.

The rearrangement links TRBV6-2 or TRBV6-3 to TRBJ2-6, with a possible D match to TRBD2 (5 bases). V lost 5 bases and J 0 bases, leaving 8 bases between the germline ends. The CDR3 contains 15 residues. Germline V gene data show CDR1 as MNHEY and CDR2 as SVGEGT. In DNA, the CDR3 is TGTGCCAGCAGTCACCGGGGCTCTGGGGCCAACGTCCTGACTTTC. Encoded protein: CASSHRGSGANVLTF.

The V gene is TRBV3-1, the J gene TRBJ1-1; 8 nucleotides match TRBD1. Trimming cost V 0 bases and J 11 bases; bases outside gene matches: 5. This CDR3 comprises 13 residues. Germline V gene sequence: CDR1 LGHDT, CDR2 YNNKEL (reference sequence). CDR3 sequence reads: CASSQDPGGGAFF. The CDR3 DNA reads as TGTGCCAGCAGCCAAGATCCAGGGGGCGGGGCTTTCTTT.

This clonotype has just a few counts. The chain carries TRBV28 and TRBJ2-5, with 9 nucleotides matching TRBD2. CDR3 length: 17 residues. CDR1 MDHEN and CDR2 SYDVKM come from the germline V gene. The J segment lost 5 bases and the V segment lost 5 bases, leaving 15 bases of the junction unmatched. The CDR3 region is CASSHLTGLAGGETQYF. The CDR3 bases are TGTGCCAGCAGTCATCTGACGGGACTAGCAGGAGGCGAGACCCAGTACTTC.

This chain connects TRBV29-1 to TRBJ2-7; TRBD1 or TRBD2 may be the D gene (5 bases each). V dropped 4 bases and J dropped 5 bases, with 12 bases sitting between them. CDR1 SQVTM and CDR2 ANQGSEA come from the germline V gene. CDR3 length: 12 amino acids. CDR3 nucleotide sequence: TGCAGCGTTGGTTGGGGGAACAACGAGCAGTACTTC. This sequence encodes CSVGWGNNEQYF.

This rearrangement joins TRBV12-3 or TRBV12-4 to TRBJ2-1; tentatively, D is TRBD2 (6 bases). Trimming pared 7 bases from V and 11 bases from J, leaving 15 bases between. CDR3 size: 12 residues. The CDR3 region has the DNA TGTGCCAGCAACTTAGGAGGGGAGAAGCAGTTCTTC. Residues: CASNLGGEKQFF.

The chain links TRBV12-3 or TRBV12-4 to TRBJ2-3; a weak D match, TRBD2 (6 bases). This CDR3 has 14 residues. Trimming took off 5 bases at V and 3 bases at J, with 12 bases between the two ends. The CDR3 region is CASSGDWGTDTQYF. In nucleotides, the CDR3 is TGTGCCAGCAGTGGGGACTGGGGGACAGATACGCAGTATTTT.

The V call is TRBV20-1, the J call TRBJ2-7, with 10 bases fitting TRBD2. From germline, CDR1 is DFQATT and CDR2 SNEGSKA (reference sequence). The CDR3 loop spans 16 amino acids. Trimming at V came to 3 bases and at J to 4 bases, leaving 12 bases not matched to a gene. CDR3 in DNA: TGCAGTGCTAGGAAGCTAGCGGGGGATAGAGGATACGAGCAGTACTTC. The encoded protein is CSARKLAGDRGYEQYF.